This paragraph reports one T cell receptor beta chain. Antigen specificity is unknown. Germline V gene data show CDR1 as SGHTA and CDR2 as FQGTGA. Trimming removed 2 bases at V and 6 bases at J, with 14 bases between. The CDR3 is 15 residues long. Generation of TCR cDNA used 5'RACE template switching (which added a universal primer site and UMIs). TCRdb called the 5' RACE reads again in MiXCR, with one record for every CDR3 protein. Among roughly 520,000 distinct CDR3 sequences listed, 21% were seen once. This sample stems from a study of T cells after yellow fever vaccination. Study observations and caveats: Contaminants from the bulk population, in the form of abundant clonotypes, could be found in FACS-sorted repertoires. Reappearing after the booster were most of the clones from primary vaccination (around 96% CD4, approximately 88% CD8). The secondary response showed a weaker magnitude and a faster peak, day 5 versus 15.

Specimen: PBMCs, collected 21 days after the first yellow fever vaccination. The chain links TRBV7-3 to TRBJ2-1, with a possible D match to TRBD1 (6 bases). This receptor was taken from a man aged 18 to 30 who received the YFV17D yellow fever vaccine. The chain's CDR3 is CASSLLQGMVNEQFF. The CDR3 nucleotides are TGTGCCAGCAGCTTATTGCAGGGGATGGTCAATGAGCAGTTCTTC.